This T cell receptor (beta chain) comes out of a study of low-dose radiotherapy and immunotherapy resistance in tumors. First-strand cDNA relied on TRAV- and TRBV-specific primers spanning alpha and beta chains. PCR amplification of the TCRs was performed with Phusion for 20 PCR cycles, and it relied on a constant-region primer together with a V-primer adapter. Each CDR3 protein gets one entry after TCRdb re-called the reads with MiXCR. The sample consists of fewer than 10,000 distinct CDR3 sequences, approximately 77% of them appearing once. V was trimmed by 2 bases and J by 0 bases, leaving 5 bases between them. This CDR3 is built from 14 residues. Per the germline V gene, CDR1 is MDHEN and CDR2 is SYDVKM.

The chain combines TRBV28 with TRBJ2-1; D is undetermined. This clonotype was sampled from a human donor with advanced metastatic prostate, ovarian, gallbladder or colorectal cancer (not recorded which). This table probably holds off-target reads from a library built for another chain. Here the CDR3 reads CASSLLGSYNEQFF. The CDR3 nucleotides read TGTGCCAGCAGTTTACTCGGCTCCTACAATGAGCAGTTCTTC.